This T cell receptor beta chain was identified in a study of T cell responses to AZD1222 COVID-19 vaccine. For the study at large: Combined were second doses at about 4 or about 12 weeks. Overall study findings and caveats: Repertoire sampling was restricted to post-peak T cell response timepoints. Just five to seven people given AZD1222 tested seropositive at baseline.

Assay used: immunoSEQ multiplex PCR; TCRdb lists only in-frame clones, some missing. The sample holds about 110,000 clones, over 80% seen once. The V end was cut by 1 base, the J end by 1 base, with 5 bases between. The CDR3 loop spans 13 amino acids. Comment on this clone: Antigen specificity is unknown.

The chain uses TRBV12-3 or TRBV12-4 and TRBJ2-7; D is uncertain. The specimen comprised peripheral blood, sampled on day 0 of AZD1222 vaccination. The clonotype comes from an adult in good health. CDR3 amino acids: CASSLGGSYEQYF. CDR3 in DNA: TGTGCCAGCAGTTTAGGGGGTTCCTACGAGCAGTACTTC.